This TCR beta chain was observed in a study of T cells in Graves' hyperthyroidism and ophthalmopathy. Study-wide context: Peripheral blood was taken when the disease was first diagnosed, before any treatment began.

Notes on this clonotype: Its antigen is unknown.

The study's findings and limits: By a 13 V-J model, ophthalmopathy was set apart from stable hyperthyroidism.

Per the germline V gene, CDR1 is MGHDK and CDR2 is SYGVNS. The J segment lost 7 bases and the V segment lost 3 bases, leaving 11 bases of the junction unmatched. The CDR3 covers 15 residues. In the ophthalmopathy cohort, Clinical Activity Score was at least 3, NOSPECS grade at least 4, and duration under 3 months. PBMCs were obtained from approximately 10 ml fresh peripheral blood. From RNA transcripts, TCR beta CDR3 regions were amplified. Researchers ran a first-round RT-PCR on the TCR CDR3 using the HTBI primer set. From the multiplex PCR reads, TCRdb called clonotypes with MiXCR, one entry per CDR3 protein. The sample includes 530,000 or so distinct CDR3 sequences, about a sixth of them seen just once.

The clonotype originates from a woman between 18 and 30 years old with Graves' ophthalmopathy. The V gene is TRBV25-1, the J gene TRBJ1-2, with TRBD1 identical over 7 bases. The specimen sequenced was blood. This CDR3 reads CASSDPLQGTGGYTF. In nucleotides, the CDR3 is TGTGCCAGCAGTGATCCATTACAGGGGACGGGTGGCTACACCTTC.